This is a list of T cell receptor beta chains from one sample in a study of blood T cell repertoires in COVID-19. The table came from immunoSEQ multiplex PCR; TCRdb's copy has only in-frame clones and leaves some out. In the table there are about 200,000 clones, 82% of which are singletons. Sequenced sample: peripheral blood. The receptor source for this set is a woman in her seventies with COVID-19, enrolled during active disease. Each CDR3 is given with its conserved first and last residue. The D gene is left open where the match is weak. Clone size is given for some rows only: seen once, a few or many times, or a class if the clone is expanded.

>.|TRBJ1-3|TRBV7-2|.|13
TGTGCCAGCAGCTCGACGGGCGGGGACACCATATATTTT
CASSSTGGDTIYF
>.|TRBJ1-2|TRBV7-8|.|15
TGTGCCAGCAGCTTAGCGATCCGGGACTCCTATGGCTACACCTTC
CASSLAIRDSYGYTF
>TRBD1|TRBJ1-6|TRBV6-1|.|15
TGTGCCAGCAGTGAACAGGGGGATAGTCGCTCACCCCTCCACTTT
CASSEQGDSRSPLHF
>TRBD1|TRBJ1-2|TRBV6-2/TRBV6-3|.|16
TGTGCCAGCAGTTCAACCCGGGACAGGGATGAGAATGGCTACACCTTC
CASSSTRDRDENGYTF
>.|TRBJ1-5|TRBV27|.|12
TGTGCCAGCAGAACGGGGGGTCAGCCCCAGCATTTT
CASRTGGQPQHF
>.|TRBJ1-2|TRBV30|.|13
TGTGCCTGGAGTTCCCAGGATAACTATGGCTACACCTTC
CAWSSQDNYGYTF
>TRBD1|TRBJ2-5|TRBV18|many|13
TGTGCCAGCTCACCAGGGACAGAGGAGACCCAGTACTTC
CASSPGTEETQYF
>TRBD2|TRBJ2-3|TRBV10-3|once|15
TGTGCCATCAGTACGGGACTAAGCCTCACAGATACGCAGTATTTT
CAISTGLSLTDTQYF
>.|TRBJ2-5|TRBV6-5|.|12
TGTGCCAGCAGTTTCCGGGGGGAGACCCAGTACTTC
CASSFRGETQYF
>.|TRBJ1-2|TRBV18|.|12
TGTGCCAGCTCACCGCGCCAGGGGAACGACACCTTC
CASSPRQGNDTF
>.|TRBJ2-1|TRBV4-3|.|15
TGCGCCAGCAGCCAAGGATCGAGGGAGGAGGATGAGCAGTTCTTC
CASSQGSREEDEQFF
>.|TRBJ1-1|TRBV6-5|few|13
TGTGCCAGCACTAGCCCTGGCAGGACTGAAGCTTTCTTT
CASTSPGRTEAFF
>.|TRBJ2-1|TRBV11-2|.|14
TGTGCCAGCAGCCCAGGACTATTAGGCGATGAGCAGTTCTTC
CASSPGLLGDEQFF
>TRBD2|TRBJ2-1|TRBV9|once|14
TGTGCCAGCAGCGGGGAGGGCCACTACAATGAGCAGTTCTTC
CASSGEGHYNEQFF
>.|TRBJ1-1|TRBV7-3|.|13
TGTGCCAGCAGCTTACGAGGAGGGATTGAAGCTTTCTTT
CASSLRGGIEAFF
>.|TRBJ2-2|TRBV7-9|.|16
TGTGCCAGCAGCTTAGCGCACAGCCAAGGTGGCGGGGAGCTGTTTTTT
CASSLAHSQGGGELFF
>TRBD2|TRBJ2-7|TRBV5-6|.|15
TGTGCCAGCAGCTTGCGATTGCGCGGGAGGAACGAGCAGTACTTC
CASSLRLRGRNEQYF
>.|TRBJ2-6|TRBV24-1|.|18
TGTGCCACCAGTGATCCGGGAATTCGGGCTGGTGGGGCCAACGTCCTGACTTTC
CATSDPGIRAGGANVLTF
>.|TRBJ1-5|TRBV7-2|few|13
TGTGCCAGCAGCTTAATCAGGGATCAGCCCCAGCATTTT
CASSLIRDQPQHF
>TRBD1|TRBJ2-7|TRBV11-1|.|15
TGTGCCAGCAGCTTAGGACAGGGGGGAGTCTACGAGCAGTACTTC
CASSLGQGGVYEQYF
>.|TRBJ2-3|TRBV28|few|16
TGTGCCAGCAGTTTACTGTCCAGGTTGAGCACAGATACGCAGTATTTT
CASSLLSRLSTDTQYF
>TRBD1|TRBJ1-4|TRBV28|.|15
TGTGCCAGCAGTCCCACGGACAGGGGGATTGAAAAACTGTTTTTT
CASSPTDRGIEKLFF
>.|TRBJ2-7|TRBV9|.|13
TGTGCCAGCAGCGTAGCACAGCACTACGAGCAGTACTTC
CASSVAQHYEQYF
>TRBD1|TRBJ1-1|TRBV19|.|14
TGTGCCAGTAGTATTATTGACAGGGACACTGAAGCTTTCTTT
CASSIIDRDTEAFF
>.|TRBJ1-1|TRBV28|.|14
TGTGCCAGCAGTCCACAGGACGATTATACTGAAGCTTTCTTT
CASSPQDDYTEAFF
>.|TRBJ2-2|TRBV11-2|.|14
TGTGCCAGCAGTCGGATCAGGGGCGGCGGGGAGCTGTTTTTT
CASSRIRGGGELFF
>.|TRBJ1-1|TRBV10-3|.|12
TGTGCCATCAGATCAGGGAATACTGAAGCTTTCTTT
CAIRSGNTEAFF
>TRBD2|TRBJ2-1|TRBV24-1|.|15
TGTGCCACCAGTGTGCCGGGAGGCTCCTACAATGAGCAGTTCTTC
CATSVPGGSYNEQFF
>TRBD1|TRBJ1-5|TRBV6-5|.|14
TGTGCCAGCAGCCGGGGACAGAGCAATCAGCCCCAGCATTTT
CASSRGQSNQPQHF
>TRBD1|TRBJ1-3|TRBV18|once|17
TGTGCCAGCTCACCGCTCCCCGACAGGGCCTCTGGAAACACCATATATTTT
CASSPLPDRASGNTIYF
>.|TRBJ2-1|TRBV28|.|14
TGTGCCAGCAGTGGGGTTGGGGGGTACAATGAGCAGTTCTTC
CASSGVGGYNEQFF
>.|TRBJ1-5|TRBV24-1|.|14
TGTGCCACCAGTGAGGGGCACAAGAATCAGCCCCAGCATTTT
CATSEGHKNQPQHF
>TRBD2|TRBJ2-3|TRBV7-2|.|13
TGTGCCAGCAGCGGGAGGGCCTCAGATACGCAGTATTTT
CASSGRASDTQYF
>.|TRBJ2-1|TRBV29-1|.|14
TGCAGCGTTGAAGTCTTAACAGGGTACAATGAGCAGTTCTTC
CSVEVLTGYNEQFF
>.|TRBJ1-2|TRBV7-8|.|13
TGTGCCAGCAGCTTAGATAGCGCGTTTGGCTACACCTTC
CASSLDSAFGYTF
>TRBD1|TRBJ1-4|TRBV28|.|15
TGTGCCAGCAACCCGGGACAGGGTTCGGGAGAAAAACTGTTTTTT
CASNPGQGSGEKLFF